Listed here are 21 T cell receptor beta chains from one sample, sequenced in a study of T cell repertoires in cytomegalovirus infection. These receptors are not linked to any known antigen. MiXCR, applied by TCRdb to the reads, yields one record per CDR3 protein. This table has hundreds of thousands of distinct CDR3 sequences, approximately 40% appearing once. This specimen consisted of cultured PBMCs, obtained from culture after CMV antigen stimulation. Receptor source: a human donor in good health (CMV status not recorded). Some clones in this sample may be carry-over from other donors' samples.

This clonotype appeared a few times. This chain links TRBV5-6 with TRBJ2-3; D perhaps matches TRBD2 (6 bases). Trimming took off 3 bases at V and 2 bases at J, with 16 bases between the two ends. The germline gives CDR1 SGHDT, CDR2 YYEEEE. The CDR3 contains 16 residues. This CDR3 is CASSSSTSYYTDTQYF. The CDR3 coding sequence is TGTGCCAGCAGCTCGTCGACTAGTTATTACACAGATACGCAGTATTTT.

This clonotype occurred a few times. CDR3 in amino acids: CASSLFLSSTDTQYF. Here the CDR3 DNA reads TGTGCCAGCAGCTTGTTTCTGTCTAGCACAGATACGCAGTATTTT. J is TRBJ2-3 and V is TRBV7-9; no clear D. With 3 bases removed from V and 0 bases from J, the gap between germline ends came to 10 bases. The germline V gene has CDR1 SEHNR and CDR2 FQNEAQ (reference sequence). This CDR3 spans 15 amino acids.

The chain has TRBV7-6 and TRBJ1-3; D is possibly TRBD1 (6 bases). V lost 5 bases and J lost 4, with 15 bases in between. Germline V gives CDR1 SGHVS, CDR2 FNYEAQ. The CDR3 has 15 amino acids. CDR3 nucleotide sequence: TGTGCCAGCAGCCCGTACCGACAGGCAGGAAACACCATATATTTT. This gives the protein CASSPYRQAGNTIYF.

About this clonotype itself: Since the CDR3 does not end with the conserved phenylalanine or tryptophan, this likely comes from a read error. The limits of the CDR3 on the DNA are not certain, so only TCRdb's listed CDR3 is given. The chain recombines TRBV7-2 with TRBJ2-5. Termini included, the CDR3 measures 8 amino acids. Germline assignment: CDR1 SGHTA and CDR2 FQGNSA. CDR3 residues: CASSSTCS.

The rearrangement uses TRBV11-1 and TRBJ1-1, with D possibly TRBD1 on 6 matching bases. V lost 7 bases to trimming and J lost 1 base, with 13 bases between them. The CDR3 runs 14 residues. CDR1 SGHAT and CDR2 FQDESV come from the germline V gene (reference sequence). CDR3 in amino acids: CASIDRTANTEAFF. The CDR3 coding sequence is TGTGCCAGCATCGATAGGACAGCGAACACTGAAGCTTTCTTT.

The rearrangement links TRBV2 to TRBJ1-5; D call uncertain. The CDR3 contains 16 residues. The V end was cut by 6 bases, the J end by 3 bases, with 18 bases between. Germline V gene sequence: CDR1 SNHLY, CDR2 FYNNEI. CDR3 DNA: TGTGCCAGCAGCCCCACCCGGCAGGAGATCAATCAGCCCCAGCATTTT. Residues: CASSPTRQEINQPQHF. Complete variable domain (other parts from reference TRBV2 and TRBJ1-5): EPEVTQTPSHQVTQMGQEVILRCVPISNHLYFYWYRQILGQKVEFLVSFYNNEISEKSEIFDDQFSVERPDGSNFTLKIRSTKLEDSAMYFCASSPTRQEINQPQHFGDGTRLSIL.

The chain has TRBV24-1 and TRBJ2-1; weak D call: TRBD2 (5 bases). V lost 1 base and J lost 15, with 27 bases in between. The CDR3 loop spans 17 amino acids. Germline V gene lookup returns CDR1 KGHDR and CDR2 SFDVKD. Here the CDR3 reads CATSDFPDREKSSWLFF. Here the CDR3 DNA reads TGTGCCACCAGTGATTTCCCGGACCGGGAAAAAAGTTCTTGGCTGTTCTTC.

In this sample, this clonotype turned up a few times. The chain links TRBV19 to TRBJ1-2; a weak D match, TRBD1 (5 bases). Trimming removed 5 bases from V and 4 bases from J, with 17 bases in between. The germline gives CDR1 LNHDA, CDR2 SQIVND (reference sequence). The CDR3 has 15 amino acids. The CDR3 loop reads CASSDTGPLVYGYTF. Here the CDR3 DNA reads TGTGCCAGTAGTGACACGGGACCCCTGGTCTATGGCTACACCTTC.

This clonotype was seen a few times. J is TRBJ2-7 and V is TRBV11-2; the D is unclear. The CDR3 loop spans 13 amino acids. Germline V gives CDR1 SGHAT, CDR2 FQNNGV. V lost 4 bases and J lost 0, with 7 bases in between. CDR3 coding DNA: TGTGCCAGCAGCTCAAAGTACTCCTACGAGCAGTACTTC. Its protein product is CASSSKYSYEQYF. Filled out from reference TRBV11-2 and TRBJ2-7, the complete variable domain reads EAGVAQSPRYKIIEKRQSVAFWCNPISGHATLYWYQQILGQGPKLLIQFQNNGVVDDSQLPKDRFSAERLKGVDSTLKIQPAKLEDSAVYLCASSSKYSYEQYFGPGTRLTVT.

This clonotype has only a few counts. The rearrangement links TRBV7-8 to TRBJ2-5, with 9 bases fitting TRBD2. There are 17 residues in the CDR3. Germline V gene sequence: CDR1 SGHVS, CDR2 FQNEAQ. The trim removed 1 base at V and 3 bases at J, leaving 9 bases unmatched. The CDR3 DNA reads as TGTGCCAGCAGCTTAGTTTCGCTAGCGGGGCCGGAAGAGACCCAGTACTTC. This sequence encodes CASSLVSLAGPEETQYF.

The chain combines TRBV6-2 or TRBV6-3 with TRBJ2-3; the match to TRBD2 covers 11 bases. V lost 4 bases, J lost 3 bases, and 6 bases stayed unmatched. This CDR3 has 16 amino acids. Germline lookup yields CDR1 MNHEY and CDR2 SVGEGT. CDR3 nucleotides: TGTGCCAGCAGTTCCAATGGACTAGCGGGTACAGATACGCAGTATTTT. Translating gives CASSSNGLAGTDTQYF.

The chain joins TRBV11-2 to TRBJ2-3; 9 nucleotides align to TRBD2. Per germline, CDR1 SGHAT and CDR2 FQNNGV. CDR3 length: 15 residues. Trimming took 5 bases from V and 0 from J; bases not matched to a gene: 3. In nucleotides, the CDR3 is TGTGCCAGCAGCGCCGGGACTAGCAGCACAGATACGCAGTATTTT. It specifies CASSAGTSSTDTQYF.

The CDR3, as DNA: TGTGCCAGCAACCGACCCTATAGCAGGGGTGGTGGCTACACCTTC. Translation: CASNRPYSRGGGYTF. The chain is built from TRBV25-1 and TRBJ1-2; weak D call: TRBD1 (6 bases). Germline CDR1 and CDR2: MGHDK and SYGVNS. This CDR3 is built from 15 residues. Trimming left V 7 bases short and J 7 bases short, with 22 bases between.

V gene TRBV6-6 combines with J gene TRBJ2-7; D may correspond to TRBD1 or TRBD2 (7 bases each). This CDR3 is 15 amino acids long. V dropped 7 bases and J dropped 3 bases, with 19 bases sitting between them. CDR1 is MNHNY, CDR2 SVGAGI, per germline (reference sequence). The CDR3 sequence is CASNEGAGGDYEQYF. The CDR3 DNA reads as TGTGCCAGCAATGAGGGTGCAGGGGGGGACTACGAGCAGTACTTC.

The gene calls are TRBV15 and TRBJ2-4; D is unclear. Looked up from germline, CDR1 is LNHNV and CDR2 is YYDKDF (reference sequence). CDR3 size: 11 residues. Trimming removed 0 bases from V and 15 bases from J, with 9 bases in between. CDR3 sequence: CATSRETVVYF. CDR3 in DNA: TGTGCCACCAGCAGAGAGACCGTGGTGTACTTC.

This clonotype was seen more than once but under ten times. The V gene is TRBV6-2 or TRBV6-3, the J gene TRBJ2-5; D remains ambiguous. V was pared by 0 bases and J by 3 bases, with 20 bases between. This CDR3 comprises 18 residues. From germline, CDR1 is MNHEY and CDR2 SVGEGT. The CDR3 loop is CASSYSIFRRSREETQYF. DNA for the CDR3: TGTGCCAGCAGTTACTCGATCTTTAGGCGGAGTAGAGAAGAGACCCAGTACTTC.

The V gene is TRBV9, the J gene TRBJ2-3; TRBD2 matches at 9 bases. J lost 6 bases, V lost 6 bases, and 8 bases had no gene match. Germline CDR1 SGDLS, CDR2 YYNGEE. The CDR3 loop spans 14 amino acids. CDR3 nucleotides: TGTGCCAGCACCCAGACTAGCGGTTTGGATACGCAGTATTTT. Translated: CASTQTSGLDTQYF.

The chain carries TRBV5-6 and TRBJ1-5; 7 positions match TRBD1. After removal of 3 bases from V and 0 bases from J, the junction contained 9 bases not matched to a gene. Germline V gives CDR1 SGHDT, CDR2 YYEEEE. The CDR3 has 17 residues. The CDR3 loop reads CASSSRTGWVSNQPQHF. CDR3 coding DNA: TGTGCCAGCAGCTCGAGGACAGGATGGGTTAGCAATCAGCCCCAGCATTTT.

In its sample, this clonotype was seen a few times. The V and J genes are TRBV2 and TRBJ2-1; 8 positions agree with TRBD2. Germline trimming cut 7 bases from V and 4 bases from J; bases unmatched to any gene: 9. This CDR3 comprises 15 residues. Germline loops: CDR1 SNHLY, CDR2 FYNNEI. The CDR3 sequence: CASNRKAGGYNEQFF. The CDR3 DNA reads TGTGCCAGCAACCGAAAGGCGGGAGGATACAATGAGCAGTTCTTC.

This chain connects TRBV7-6 to TRBJ1-1; 8 bases are shared with TRBD1. V trimming: 1 base; J trimming: 0 bases; junction bases outside the gene matches: 4. CDR1 is SGHVS and CDR2 is FNYEAQ in the germline V gene. The CDR3 has 16 residues. CDR3 loop: CASSLGDRSLNTEAFF. The CDR3 region has the DNA TGTGCCAGCAGCTTAGGGGACAGGTCCCTGAACACTGAAGCTTTCTTT.

V usage is TRBV6-6 and J usage is TRBJ2-1; 9 positions agree with TRBD1. Per germline, CDR1 MNHNY and CDR2 SVGAGI (reference sequence). Trimming took 0 bases from V and 6 from J; bases not matched to a gene: 3. The CDR3 is 15 amino acids. CDR3 sequence: CASSYSTGGSNEQFF. Here the CDR3 DNA reads TGTGCCAGCAGTTACTCGACAGGGGGGAGCAATGAGCAGTTCTTC.